A single sample gave rise to the 9 T cell receptor beta chains below, sequenced in a study of cytomegalovirus exposure and HLA in healthy donors. 13 Jbeta primers and 60 Vbeta primers were used for the PCR. The method was immunoSEQ multiplex PCR; TCRdb's version includes in-frame clones alone and lacks a portion of them. The data contain more than 150,000 clones, 80% to 90% of them singletons. The material sequenced was PBMCs. Source of these receptors: a girl aged 2 to 10 in good health and CMV-seropositive.

The chain carries TRBV5-5 and TRBJ2-1, with TRBD1 matching 8 bases. J was trimmed by 5 bases and V by 4 bases; bases with no gene match: 11. CDR1 and CDR2 (germline): SGHKS, YYEKEE (reference sequence). The CDR3 sequence is 16 residues long. The CDR3 DNA follows: TGTGCCAGCAGCCTGGACAGGGATTTTGAAGACAATGAGCAGTTCTTC. Translating gives CASSLDRDFEDNEQFF.

The J gene is TRBJ2-1, the V gene TRBV19; 11 bases agree with TRBD2. The CDR3 contains 15 residues. In germline, CDR1 is LNHDA, CDR2 SQIVND (reference sequence). The V gene end was trimmed by 6 bases and the J gene end by 6 bases; junction bases not matched to a gene: 7. The CDR3 coding sequence is TGTGCCAGTAGGGAACTAGCGGGGGAAAGCAATGAGCAGTTCTTC. Protein: CASRELAGESNEQFF.

The chain joins TRBV13 to TRBJ1-1; a weak D match, TRBD1 (5 bases). Germline values: CDR1 PRHDT, CDR2 FYEKMQ (reference sequence). CDR3 size: 16 residues. V gave up 5 bases and J gave up 0 bases, with 16 bases separating them. This CDR3 reads CASSLQTATMNTEAFF. In DNA, the CDR3 is TGTGCCAGCAGCCTACAGACAGCGACAATGAACACTGAAGCTTTCTTT.

V usage is TRBV5-5 and J usage is TRBJ2-2; D perhaps matches TRBD1 (5 bases). Germline CDR1 and CDR2: SGHKS and YYEKEE (reference sequence). Trimming cost V 2 bases and J 7 bases, with 18 bases left between them. This CDR3 is 16 amino acids long. The chain's CDR3 is CASSFMGLVDIGELFF. DNA for the CDR3: TGTGCCAGCAGCTTTATGGGGCTAGTGGATATCGGGGAGCTGTTTTTT.

V and J are TRBV18 and TRBJ1-1, with D unclear. Deletions cut 3 bases from V and 1 base from J, with 9 bases between. This CDR3 spans 14 amino acids. Germline CDR1 reads KGHSH; CDR2 reads LQKENI. The CDR3 loop is CASSPMVANTEAFF. Written as DNA, the CDR3 is TGTGCCAGCTCACCGATGGTAGCGAACACTGAAGCTTTCTTT.

This chain uses TRBV11-2 with TRBJ2-7; 8 nucleotides agree with TRBD2. Germline CDR1 is SGHAT and CDR2 is FQNNGV. The CDR3 spans 16 residues. Losses at the gene ends were 1 base for V and 1 base for J; bases not matched to a gene: 6. CDR3: CASSLGRAGVSYEQYF. CDR3 sequence (DNA): TGTGCCAGCAGCTTAGGGCGAGCGGGAGTTTCCTACGAGCAGTACTTC.

J is TRBJ2-5 and V is TRBV9; D gene unclear. The germline CDR1 and CDR2 sequences are SGDLS and YYNGEE. The V gene lost 1 base and the J gene lost 5 bases, with 9 bases spanning the gap. The length of the CDR3 is 13 residues. DNA of the CDR3: TGTGCCAGCAGCGTATTCGACGGGGAGACCCAGTACTTC. Protein sequence: CASSVFDGETQYF.

The chain combines TRBV5-4 with TRBJ2-5; the match to TRBD1 covers 8 bases. The V gene end was trimmed by 4 bases and the J gene end by 4 bases; junction bases not matched to a gene: 3. The CDR3 runs to 13 residues. Germline CDR1 and CDR2: SGHNT and YYREEE (reference sequence). The CDR3 nucleotides are TGTGCCAGCAGCAGGACAGGGATAGAGACCCAGTACTTC. Translation gives CASSRTGIETQYF.

The CDR3: CASSDNRWGGVDTGELFF. The CDR3 coding sequence is TGCGCCAGCAGCGACAACCGATGGGGGGGCGTCGACACCGGGGAGCTGTTTTTT. The chain combines TRBV5-1 with TRBJ2-2, with TRBD2 as a possible D gene (7 bases). Germline V lookup: CDR1 SGHRS, CDR2 YFSETQ. The CDR3 runs 18 residues. Trimming pared 4 bases from V and 3 bases from J, leaving 22 bases between.